The rows below give T cell receptor beta chains drawn from one sample of a study of identical twins. TCRdb passed the 5' RACE reads through MiXCR, listing each CDR3 protein once. Here the sample spans 400,000 to 550,000 distinct CDR3 sequences, roughly a fifth being singletons. These data were also filed under a second study, of T cells expressing NK-cell markers.

The sequenced sample was CD4+ T cells sorted from blood. These TCRs come from a woman aged 18-35 years in good health. Both conserved end residues are part of each CDR3.

TRBV5-5	TRBJ1-1	CASSTWTGTEAFF
TRBV20-1	TRBJ1-2	CSASGGRANYGYTF
TRBV24-1	TRBJ1-1	CATIKSSQGSNTEAFF
TRBV20-1	TRBJ1-1	CSAGMGRRGNTEAFF
TRBV4-2	TRBJ2-1	CASSQGQPQRDEQFF
TRBV28	TRBJ1-1	CASSSGYRAEAFF
TRBV5-1	TRBJ2-3	CASTQGARRTDTQYF
TRBV7-9	TRBJ2-5	CASSGRWGGYQETQYF
TRBV20-1	TRBJ2-2	CSASGRARTGELFF
TRBV5-1	TRBJ2-7	CASSLALGLAGRDYEQYF